This entry lists 20 T cell receptor beta chains sequenced from one sample in a study of cytomegalovirus exposure and HLA in healthy donors. The PCR contained 60 Vbeta and 13 Jbeta primers. The assay was immunoSEQ multiplex PCR, and TCRdb's table has in-frame clones only and misses some. The table shows around 200,000 clones, with around three quarters occurring only once. The material sequenced was PBMCs. The receptors originated from a man aged 30 to 45 in good health and CMV-seronegative.

This chain links TRBV5-6 with TRBJ1-4; 12 nucleotides align to TRBD1. CDR3 size: 19 residues. V gave up 2 bases and J gave up 0 bases; unmatched junction bases: 8. The V gene's germline CDR1 is SGHDT and CDR2 YYEEEE. CDR3 coding DNA: TGTGCCAGCAGCTTACCGGGACAGGGGGCTCTGGCAACTAATGAAAAACTGTTTTTT. This codes for CASSLPGQGALATNEKLFF.

This chain links TRBV6-1 with TRBJ2-7; D gene uncertain. Germline CDR1 and CDR2: MNHNS and SASEGT. V was cut by 3 bases and J by 3 bases, with 15 bases left in between. This CDR3 has 15 amino acids. The CDR3 here is CASSDPRNYLYEQYF. The DNA for the CDR3 is TGTGCCAGCAGTGACCCCCGGAACTATCTCTACGAGCAGTACTTC.

The V and J genes are TRBV18 and TRBJ2-1, with 7 bases matching TRBD2. Germline lookup yields CDR1 KGHSH and CDR2 LQKENI. The J segment lost 3 bases and the V segment lost 0 bases, leaving 8 bases of the junction unmatched. The length of the CDR3 is 17 residues. The CDR3 DNA is TGTGCCAGCTCACCACCGTGGGGGGGTTCGTTCTACAATGAGCAGTTCTTC. Amino acids: CASSPPWGGSFYNEQFF. Supplemented by reference TRBV18 and TRBJ2-1, the full variable domain reads NAGVMQNPRHLVRRRGQEARLRCSPMKGHSHVYWYRQLPEEGLKFMVYLQKENIIDESGMPKERFSAEFPKEGPSILRIQQVVRGDSAAYFCASSPPWGGSFYNEQFFGPGTRLTVL.

CDR3 bases: TGTGCCAGCAGCTTAGGGCTAGCGGGAGCTGACACCCGACTGGAGCAGTACTTC. Its translation is CASSLGLAGADTRLEQYF. The chain employs TRBV7-9 and TRBJ2-7; 10 nucleotides line up with TRBD2. The CDR3 is 18 amino acids. The germline V gene has CDR1 SEHNR and CDR2 FQNEAQ (reference sequence). The trim removed 1 base at V and 7 bases at J, leaving 16 bases unmatched.

The V and J genes are TRBV27 and TRBJ1-3, with 10 bases identical to TRBD1. Germline CDR1 is MNHEY and CDR2 is SMNVEV (reference sequence). The ends lost 5 bases at V and 4 bases at J; junction bases unmatched: 5. This CDR3 contains 15 residues. The CDR3, as DNA: TGTGCCAGCAGTGCGGGACAGGGGTTCGGAAACACCATATATTTT. It specifies CASSAGQGFGNTIYF.

This clone has only a few counts. The rearrangement uses TRBV5-4 and TRBJ2-7; 7 bases match TRBD2. The CDR3 has 17 amino acids. The J segment lost 2 bases and the V segment lost 3 bases, leaving 14 bases of the junction unmatched. From germline, CDR1 is SGHNT and CDR2 YYREEE (reference sequence). The CDR3 DNA reads TGTGCCAGCAGCTATTGGGGGGGTCAGGGACGTGCCTACGAGCAGTACTTC. Protein: CASSYWGGQGRAYEQYF.

The V gene is TRBV5-5, the J gene TRBJ1-2; 9 bases agree with TRBD1. The germline gives CDR1 SGHKS, CDR2 YYEKEE (reference sequence). The V gene end was trimmed by 0 bases and the J gene end by 2 bases; junction bases not matched to a gene: 5. CDR3 length: 16 amino acids. The CDR3 here is CASSLALGQGNYGYTF. The CDR3 region has the DNA TGTGCCAGCAGCTTGGCCCTCGGACAGGGGAACTATGGCTACACCTTC.

The chain employs TRBV19 and TRBJ2-1; 9 bases are shared with TRBD1. The CDR3 loop spans 15 amino acids. Looked up from germline, CDR1 is LNHDA and CDR2 is SQIVND (reference sequence). V gave up 6 bases and J gave up 9 bases; unmatched junction bases: 12. CDR3 in amino acids: CASSSTGGEAGEQFF. The CDR3 coding sequence is TGTGCCAGTAGCTCAACAGGGGGCGAGGCGGGTGAGCAGTTCTTC.

The chain has TRBV11-2 and TRBJ2-5; 12 bases align to TRBD2. Germline assignment: CDR1 SGHAT and CDR2 FQNNGV. Trimming removed 5 bases from V and 5 bases from J; junction bases left unmatched: 9. The CDR3 has 16 residues. In DNA form, the CDR3 reads TGTGCCAGCAGCAAACGGGCTAGCGGGAGGGGTGAGACCCAGTACTTC. Its protein is CASSKRASGRGETQYF.

This clone turned up a few times. V and J are TRBV2 and TRBJ1-1, with no clear D. CDR3 length: 12 residues. Trimming took 2 bases from V and 7 from J, leaving 8 bases between them. Germline CDR1 is SNHLY and CDR2 is FYNNEI. The CDR3 DNA follows: TGTGCCAGCAGTGAATACCACATTGAAGCTTTCTTT. Translation: CASSEYHIEAFF. Looking up the rest from reference TRBV2 and TRBJ1-1 gives the full variable domain: EPEVTQTPSHQVTQMGQEVILRCVPISNHLYFYWYRQILGQKVEFLVSFYNNEISEKSEIFDDQFSVERPDGSNFTLKIRSTKLEDSAMYFCASSEYHIEAFFGQGTRLTVV.

This rearrangement joins TRBV20-1 to TRBJ1-1; D is unclear. Germline V gene data show CDR1 as DFQATT and CDR2 as SNEGSKA (reference sequence). This CDR3 is built from 11 residues. With 6 bases removed from V and 2 bases from J, the gap between germline ends came to 7 bases. CDR3 DNA: TGCAGTGCGCCAGAAAACACTGAAGCTTTCTTT. Translation: CSAPENTEAFF.

This clone has just a few counts. The chain has TRBV10-3 and TRBJ1-5; TRBD1 might be the D (5 bases). The V gene's germline CDR1 is ENHRY and CDR2 SYGVKD. CDR3 length: 13 residues. Trimming removed 5 bases at V and 7 bases at J, with 12 bases between. In DNA form, the CDR3 reads TGTGCCATCAGTCAGGGTTTCCAGCAGCCCCAGCATTTT. Protein: CAISQGFQQPQHF.

The chain couples TRBV5-1 to TRBJ2-7; possible D gene TRBD2, 6 bases. Per germline, CDR1 SGHRS and CDR2 YFSETQ. CDR3 length: 16 amino acids. Trimming took 4 bases from V and 12 from J, leaving 29 bases between them. CDR3 nucleotide sequence: TGCGCCAGCAGCAAATCATCCGGGACTTTCGAATCGCGATGGTACTTC. Translating it yields CASSKSSGTFESRWYF.

This clone was recorded a few times. The rearrangement uses TRBV4-1 and TRBJ2-5; D is ambiguous. Germline loops: CDR1 MGHRA, CDR2 YSYEKL. The ends were cut back, 3 bases at V and 5 bases at J, with 13 bases in the middle. The CDR3 contains 14 residues. DNA for the CDR3: TGCGCCAGCAGCCACGTTTCAGATTTTGAGACCCAGTACTTC. Its translation is CASSHVSDFETQYF.

The J gene is TRBJ1-1, the V gene TRBV18; 9 bases are shared with TRBD1. The germline V gene has CDR1 KGHSH and CDR2 LQKENI. CDR3 size: 17 residues. J gave up 1 base and V 3 bases, and 9 bases lay outside the gene matches. CDR3 region: CASSPKTQGAGNTEAFF. In DNA form, the CDR3 reads TGTGCCAGCTCACCCAAGACACAGGGGGCTGGGAACACTGAAGCTTTCTTT.

The chain joins TRBV5-1 to TRBJ2-1; 9 bases map to TRBD2. CDR1 is SGHRS and CDR2 is YFSETQ in the germline V gene. The V gene end was trimmed by 0 bases and the J gene end by 5 bases; junction bases not matched to a gene: 6. The CDR3 runs to 16 residues. As DNA, the CDR3 is TGCGCCAGCAGCTTGGGGGGTAGCGGGGGCAACAATGAGCAGTTCTTC. Amino acid sequence: CASSLGGSGGNNEQFF. The full variable domain, its missing parts supplied by reference TRBV5-1 and TRBJ2-1, is KAGVTQTPRYLIKTRGQQVTLSCSPISGHRSVSWYQQTPGQGLQFLFEYFSETQRNKGNFPGRFSGRQFSNSRSEMNVSTLELGDSALYLCASSLGGSGGNNEQFFGPGTRLTVL.

The V call is TRBV4-1, the J call TRBJ2-1; 13 bases fit TRBD2. The CDR3 runs 15 residues. The ends lost 7 bases at V and 8 bases at J; junction bases unmatched: 8. From germline, CDR1 is MGHRA and CDR2 YSYEKL. Here the CDR3 reads CASNTRTSGSYEQFF. The CDR3 nucleotides read TGCGCCAGCAACACTCGGACTAGCGGGAGCTATGAGCAGTTCTTC.

This clone was detected only once. This chain links TRBV5-1 with TRBJ2-3; 12 nucleotides match TRBD1. Losses at the gene ends were 2 bases for V and 3 bases for J; bases not matched to a gene: 4. Germline assignment: CDR1 SGHRS and CDR2 YFSETQ. The CDR3 contains 16 residues. This CDR3 is CASSFRDRGHTDTQYF. As DNA, the CDR3 is TGCGCCAGCAGCTTCCGGGACAGGGGGCATACAGATACGCAGTATTTT.

This chain uses TRBV7-3 with TRBJ2-3, with D possibly matching TRBD1 (6 bases). Germline lookup yields CDR1 SGHTA and CDR2 FQGTGA. The CDR3 has 16 amino acids. The V gene lost 3 bases and the J gene lost 3 bases, with 16 bases spanning the gap. The CDR3 bases are TGTGCCAGCAGCTTCCCCGGAAGGGGGAAGACAGATACGCAGTATTTT. Translation: CASSFPGRGKTDTQYF.

The chain has TRBV28 and TRBJ1-1, with 9 bases that match TRBD1. V trimming: 6 bases; J trimming: 7 bases; junction bases outside the gene matches: 12. The germline V gene encodes CDR1 MDHEN and CDR2 SYDVKM. The CDR3 sequence is 15 residues long. The CDR3 protein is CASRLPRTGAGEAFF. The CDR3 DNA reads TGTGCCAGCAGACTACCGAGGACAGGGGCCGGTGAAGCTTTCTTT.